This section outlines one T cell receptor beta chain sequence together with its context. Its antigen is not known. This entry is derived from a study of cytomegalovirus exposure and HLA in healthy donors. Findings of the study overall: In terms of immune exposure information, only CMV serostatus was available.

CDR1 and CDR2 from the germline V gene are SGHTA and FQGNSA. J was trimmed by 2 bases and V by 1 base; bases with no gene match: 1. The CDR3 consists of 15 residues. With 60 Vbeta and 13 Jbeta primers, the PCR was carried out. TCRdb keeps only in-frame clones here, not all; method: immunoSEQ multiplex PCR. This table has about 120,000 clones, about four fifths appearing once. Material for sequencing was PBMCs. This receptor was obtained from a woman between 18 and 30 years old in good health and CMV-seronegative. The rearrangement uses TRBV7-2 and TRBJ1-2; 10 nucleotides match TRBD1. Here the CDR3 DNA reads TGTGCCAGCAGCTTAGTGGGACAGGGGAACTATGGCTACACCTTC. As protein: CASSLVGQGNYGYTF.